Below, 22 T cell receptor beta chains from the same sample are listed, as sequenced in a study of blood T cell repertoires in COVID-19. Sequenced by immunoSEQ multiplex PCR; TCRdb stores in-frame clones only, minus some. Seen here are 350,000 to 450,000 clones, about 88% observed once, and the top ten hold 1.4% to 1.5%. Sequences were obtained from PBMCs or T cells enriched from blood (not recorded which). The origin of the receptors is a woman between 18 and 29 years old who had been exposed to COVID-19.

The chain employs TRBV6-5 and TRBJ1-1, with no clear D. The V gene's germline CDR1 is MNHEY and CDR2 SVGAGI. The CDR3 consists of 15 residues. V was trimmed by 5 bases and J by 0 bases, leaving 13 bases between them. The CDR3 DNA is TGTGCCAGCAGTCCACTCAGAGACATGAACACTGAAGCTTTCTTT. It encodes CASSPLRDMNTEAFF.

This clone appeared a few times. The rearrangement joins TRBV10-2 to TRBJ2-2; tentatively, D is TRBD2 (5 bases). The V and J ends lost 8 bases and 4 bases respectively, with 11 bases between them. CDR1 is WSHSY and CDR2 is SAAADI in the germline V gene. This CDR3 has 13 residues. CDR3 bases: TGCGCCAGCGGCCGGGAAGGCACCGGGGAGCTGTTTTTT. Amino acids: CASGREGTGELFF.

V and J are TRBV7-2 and TRBJ1-3; no firm D call. Looked up from germline, CDR1 is SGHTA and CDR2 is FQGNSA. V was trimmed by 6 bases and J by 0 bases, leaving 6 bases between them. The CDR3 runs to 13 residues. In nucleotides, the CDR3 is TGTGCCAGCAGTTCAATCTCTGGAAACACCATATATTTT. Encoded protein: CASSSISGNTIYF.

The CDR3 protein is CASSGRGGELFF. The CDR3 bases are TGTGCCAGCAGTGGACGGGGAGGGGAGCTGTTTTTT. This sequence joins TRBV27 and TRBJ2-2; perhaps TRBD2 as D (5 bases). V was pared by 5 bases and J by 8 bases, with 9 bases between. CDR3 length: 12 residues. Germline CDR1 and CDR2: MNHEY and SMNVEV (reference sequence).

Concerning this clone itself: Additional DNA sequences in this sample encode the identical CDR3. The chain is built from TRBV19 and TRBJ2-7; 11 bases fit TRBD1. This CDR3 is 14 amino acids long. V gave up 6 bases and J gave up 4 bases; unmatched junction bases: 5. Looked up from germline, CDR1 is LNHDA and CDR2 is SQIVND (reference sequence). Here the CDR3 reads CASSAGTGGYEQYF. The CDR3 DNA sequence: TGTGCCAGTAGCGCCGGGACAGGGGGTTACGAGCAGTACTTC.

This chain connects TRBV5-1 to TRBJ2-7; 11 bases are a match to TRBD2. The trim removed 0 bases at V and 6 bases at J, leaving 2 bases unmatched. CDR1 is SGHRS and CDR2 is YFSETQ in the germline V gene. The CDR3 totals 14 residues. The CDR3 loop reads CASSLGLAGIEQYF. The DNA of the CDR3 is TGCGCCAGCAGCTTGGGACTAGCGGGGATCGAGCAGTACTTC.

Notes on this clone: Within the sample, other DNA sequences also encode this same CDR3. The chain recombines TRBV5-1 with TRBJ1-3; TRBD1 is a possible D gene (6 bases). The CDR3 is made up of 15 amino acids. Germline V gene lookup returns CDR1 SGHRS and CDR2 YFSETQ. V was trimmed by 3 bases and J by 0 bases, leaving 10 bases between them. CDR3 sequence reads: CASSSGQLSGNTIYF. DNA for the CDR3: TGCGCCAGCAGCTCCGGACAGCTCTCTGGAAACACCATATATTTT.

This clone was recorded only once. The gene calls are TRBV7-9 and TRBJ2-7; D not resolved. V lost 3 bases, J lost 2 bases, and 11 bases lay in between. Germline V gene lookup returns CDR1 SEHNR and CDR2 FQNEAQ (reference sequence). CDR3 length equals 14 residues. The CDR3, as DNA: TGTGCCAGCAGCTTCGAGTCCTACCCCTACGAGCAGTACTTC. It yields the protein CASSFESYPYEQYF.

The gene calls are TRBV13 and TRBJ1-1; possible D gene TRBD1, 6 bases. V was cut by 4 bases and J by 4 bases, with 13 bases left in between. Germline CDR1 and CDR2: PRHDT and FYEKMQ (reference sequence). The CDR3 totals 14 residues. CDR3 protein: CASSYPGQVTEAFF. The CDR3 DNA is TGTGCCAGCAGCTACCCGGGACAAGTCACTGAAGCTTTCTTT.

The chain is built from TRBV28 and TRBJ1-1; 9 nucleotides match TRBD1. Germline trimming cut 5 bases from V and 4 bases from J; bases unmatched to any gene: 5. The CDR3 has 14 residues. Looked up from germline, CDR1 is MDHEN and CDR2 is SYDVKM. CDR3 DNA sequence: TGTGCCAGCAGTGCAAGACAGGGGGGCACTGAAGCTTTCTTT. It specifies CASSARQGGTEAFF.

This clone has only one observation. V is TRBV4-2 and J is TRBJ2-7; D might be TRBD1 (8 bases). The V end lost 5 bases, the J end lost 5 bases, and 22 bases lay between the germline ends. There are 16 residues in the CDR3. Germline assignment: CDR1 LGHNA and CDR2 YNFKEQ. CDR3 DNA sequence: TGTGCCAGCAGCGTAGGGGGGGGGACAGGTTGGGACGAGCAGTACTTC. Protein sequence: CASSVGGGTGWDEQYF.

The V call is TRBV10-2, the J call TRBJ2-1, with 13 bases identical to TRBD2. Germline V CDR1 and CDR2: WSHSY, SAAADI. Trimming took 0 bases from V and 5 from J; bases not matched to a gene: 4. The CDR3 covers 17 residues. This chain's CDR3 is CASSESGTSGTNNEQFF. Written as DNA, the CDR3 is TGCGCCAGCAGTGAGTCTGGGACTAGCGGGACCAACAATGAGCAGTTCTTC.

This chain joins TRBV14 and TRBJ1-6; 8 nucleotides align to TRBD1. The CDR3 has 17 amino acids. Germline lookup yields CDR1 SGHDN and CDR2 FVKESK. Trimming at V came to 0 bases and at J to 2 bases, leaving 3 bases not matched to a gene. The CDR3 DNA is TGTGCCAGCAGCCAAGACAGGGGGCTCCCCTATAATTCACCCCTCCACTTT. Its protein is CASSQDRGLPYNSPLHF.

The J gene is TRBJ1-5, the V gene TRBV19; TRBD1 agrees at 7 bases. The CDR3 is 17 amino acids. The germline V gene has CDR1 LNHDA and CDR2 SQIVND (reference sequence). V was pared by 7 bases and J by 0 bases, with 12 bases of the junction left unmatched. CDR3 amino acids: CASTPGRGTYSNQPQHF. The DNA for the CDR3 is TGTGCCAGTACCCCCGGCAGGGGGACCTATAGCAATCAGCCCCAGCATTTT.

The rearrangement joins TRBV7-2 to TRBJ2-1, with 7 bases aligning to TRBD2. CDR1 and CDR2 from the germline V gene are SGHTA and FQGNSA. V lost 2 bases to trimming and J lost 8 bases; unmatched junction nucleotides: 6. The CDR3 length is 14 residues. As DNA, the CDR3 is TGTGCCAGCAGCTTAATTGGCGGGAGCGATGAGCAGTTCTTC. As protein: CASSLIGGSDEQFF.

The chain employs TRBV7-6 and TRBJ2-1; 10 bases line up with TRBD1. The V gene end was trimmed by 5 bases and the J gene end by 3 bases; junction bases not matched to a gene: 10. This CDR3 spans 17 amino acids. The germline CDR1 and CDR2 sequences are SGHVS and FNYEAQ. CDR3 in DNA: TGTGCCAGCAGCCCGCAGCGGACAGGGGGGGACTACAATGAGCAGTTCTTC. It encodes CASSPQRTGGDYNEQFF.

This rearrangement joins TRBV5-6 to TRBJ2-7, with D perhaps matching TRBD1 (5 bases). The CDR3 consists of 13 residues. Germline V CDR1 and CDR2: SGHDT, YYEEEE. V gave up 1 base and J gave up 6 bases, with 11 bases separating them. The CDR3 nucleotides are TGTGCCAGCAGCTTGACCAGGGTCGGCGAGCAGTACTTC. It translates to CASSLTRVGEQYF.

Turning to this clone: At one of its ends the junction is not consistent with the germline gene, which may arise from a read error. The rearrangement links TRBV2 to TRBJ2-7; TRBD2 matches 14 bases. The germline gives CDR1 SNHLY, CDR2 FYNNEI. CDR3 length: 13 residues. CDR3 sequence reads: CASSTGTSGSKDF. CDR3 nucleotides: TGTGCCAGCAGCACCGGGACTAGCGGGAGCAAGGACTTC.

The genes are TRBV9 and TRBJ2-5; D call uncertain. This CDR3 region has 13 residues. Trimming removed 0 bases from V and 5 bases from J, with 8 bases in between. Germline-derived CDR1 and CDR2 are SGDLS and YYNGEE. The CDR3 is CASSVDWLETQYF. The CDR3 DNA reads TGTGCCAGCAGCGTAGATTGGCTGGAGACCCAGTACTTC. The full variable domain, its missing parts supplied by reference TRBV9 and TRBJ2-5, is DSGVTQTPKHLITATGQRVTLRCSPRSGDLSVYWYQQSLDQGLQFLIQYYNGEERAKGNILERFSAQQFPDLHSELNLSSLELGDSALYFCASSVDWLETQYFGPGTRLLVL.

V and J are TRBV7-2 and TRBJ2-2, with 12 bases lining up with TRBD2. Per germline, CDR1 SGHTA and CDR2 FQGNSA. V was clipped by 1 base and J by 8 bases; unmatched bases: 5. The CDR3 loop spans 16 amino acids. The CDR3 loop reads CASSLVLAGGPGELFF. The CDR3, as DNA: TGTGCCAGCAGCTTAGTACTAGCGGGGGGCCCAGGGGAGCTGTTTTTT. The full variable domain, in which reference TRBV7-2 and TRBJ2-2 provide the parts outside the CDR3, is GAGVSQSPSNKVTEKGKDVELRCDPISGHTALYWYRQSLGQGLEFLIYFQGNSAPDKSGLPSDRFSAERTGGSVSTLTIQRTQQEDSAVYLCASSLVLAGGPGELFFGEGSRLTVL.

This rearrangement joins TRBV29-1 to TRBJ1-5; D not resolved. Germline assignment: CDR1 SQVTM and CDR2 ANQGSEA. The CDR3 sequence is 12 residues long. The V end lost 2 bases, the J end lost 4 bases, and 6 bases lay between the germline ends. The CDR3 DNA reads TGCAGCGTTGAAAGCGGGAATCAGCCCCAGCATTTT. Translated, it gives CSVESGNQPQHF.

This sequence joins TRBV27 and TRBJ1-5; D possibly corresponds to TRBD1 (5 bases). Per germline, CDR1 MNHEY and CDR2 SMNVEV (reference sequence). Deletions cut 5 bases from V and 2 bases from J, with 10 bases between. The CDR3 consists of 14 residues. The CDR3 region is CASSLQGGNQPQHF. Written as DNA, the CDR3 is TGTGCCAGCAGTCTCCAGGGCGGCAATCAGCCCCAGCATTTT.